A single sample is the source of the 19 T cell receptor beta chains below, sequenced in a study of cytomegalovirus exposure and HLA in healthy donors. PCR used 60 Vbeta primers and 13 Jbeta primers. Method: immunoSEQ multiplex PCR; TCRdb's copy keeps in-frame clones and lacks some. The sample carries about 47,000 clones, 72% recorded once. Sequencing was performed on PBMCs. The source is a young man in good health and CMV-seronegative.

This chain connects TRBV5-1 to TRBJ1-1; maybe TRBD1 (6 bases). The V gene's germline CDR1 is SGHRS and CDR2 YFSETQ. This CDR3 contains 13 residues. Trimming pared 0 bases from V and 11 bases from J, leaving 14 bases between. The CDR3 protein is CASSLGGTGLAFF. In DNA, the CDR3 is TGCGCCAGCAGCTTGGGGGGTACAGGGCTTGCTTTCTTT.

The J gene is TRBJ2-7, the V gene TRBV11-2; D remains unclear. The CDR3 length is 12 residues. Germline-derived CDR1 and CDR2 are SGHAT and FQNNGV. The V end lost 3 bases, the J end lost 2 bases, and 5 bases lay between the germline ends. The CDR3 loop reads CASSFPTYEQYF. The CDR3 DNA is TGTGCCAGCAGCTTCCCTACCTACGAGCAGTACTTC.

The gene calls are TRBV30 and TRBJ2-3, with a tentative D call TRBD2 (5 bases). With 0 bases removed from V and 0 bases from J, the gap between germline ends came to 10 bases. Germline loops: CDR1 GTSNPN, CDR2 SVGIG (reference sequence). This CDR3 contains 15 residues. The CDR3 DNA follows: TGTGCCTGGAGTGTACTAGAGACTAGCACAGATACGCAGTATTTT. Protein sequence: CAWSVLETSTDTQYF.

This clone came up a few times. The chain uses TRBV10-1 and TRBJ1-2, with a possible D match to TRBD1 (6 bases). From germline, CDR1 is WNHNN and CDR2 SYGVQD (reference sequence). V was cut by 0 bases and J by 4 bases, with 15 bases left in between. There are 16 residues in the CDR3. The CDR3 spells CASSESGLQGFYGYTF. The CDR3 DNA reads TGCGCCAGCAGTGAGTCGGGTCTACAGGGCTTCTATGGCTACACCTTC.

This chain links TRBV30 with TRBJ2-7; TRBD2 matches 10 bases. V lost 4 bases, J lost 2 bases, and 11 bases stayed unmatched. Germline CDR1 GTSNPN, CDR2 SVGIG (reference sequence). The CDR3 loop spans 16 amino acids. The CDR3 loop is CAWNQGASGRAYEQYF. CDR3 in DNA: TGTGCCTGGAACCAAGGGGCCAGCGGGAGGGCCTACGAGCAGTACTTC.

This clone was observed once. The chain is built from TRBV6-1 and TRBJ1-5, with D possibly TRBD1 on 6 matching bases. The germline V gene has CDR1 MNHNS and CDR2 SASEGT. Trimming shortened V by 8 bases and J by 2 bases, and 10 bases separated the two germline ends. CDR3 length equals 13 residues. CDR3 nucleotide sequence: TGTGCCAGCGGGACACCGGGCAATCAGCCCCAGCATTTT. This gives the protein CASGTPGNQPQHF.

This clone appeared a single time. This chain links TRBV5-1 with TRBJ2-7, with 9 positions matching TRBD1. The germline V gene has CDR1 SGHRS and CDR2 YFSETQ. With 0 bases clipped from V and 7 bases from J, the junction kept 8 bases outside the gene matches. The CDR3 runs to 15 residues. The CDR3 sequence: CASSLAGTGLREQYF. The CDR3 DNA is TGCGCCAGCAGCTTGGCTGGGACAGGGTTGCGGGAGCAGTACTTC.

The chain is built from TRBV6-5 and TRBJ2-7, with TRBD1 identical over 9 bases. From germline, CDR1 is MNHEY and CDR2 SVGAGI. After removal of 7 bases from V and 3 bases from J, the junction contained 4 bases not matched to a gene. The CDR3 extends over 13 amino acids. CDR3 coding DNA: TGTGCCAGCAAAGGACAGGGGCACTACGAGCAGTACTTC. Protein product: CASKGQGHYEQYF.

This clone came up a few times. The rearrangement joins TRBV6-5 to TRBJ2-7; no reliable D call. Germline CDR1 is MNHEY and CDR2 is SVGAGI. V shed 3 bases and J shed 5 bases, with 14 bases lying between them. This CDR3 comprises 14 residues. CDR3 region: CASSYGQHLDEQYF. CDR3 nucleotides: TGTGCCAGCAGTTATGGGCAGCACCTCGACGAGCAGTACTTC.

This chain links TRBV30 with TRBJ2-2; perhaps TRBD1 as D (6 bases). With 2 bases removed from V and 14 bases from J, the gap between germline ends came to 12 bases. Per germline, CDR1 GTSNPN and CDR2 SVGIG (reference sequence). This CDR3 is built from 11 residues. The CDR3 nucleotides read TGTGCCTGGAGTTCCGGGACACTACTGTTTTTT. This translates into CAWSSGTLLFF.

The rearrangement links TRBV6-6 to TRBJ2-5, with 10 bases fitting TRBD2. Germline V gene sequence: CDR1 MNHNY, CDR2 SVGAGI (reference sequence). The V gene end was trimmed by 2 bases and the J gene end by 4 bases; junction bases not matched to a gene: 4. CDR3 length: 15 residues. The CDR3 DNA sequence: TGTGCCAGCAGTTACCTAGCGGGAGTGCGAGAGACCCAGTACTTC. The encoded protein is CASSYLAGVRETQYF.

The chain has TRBV7-9 and TRBJ2-1; TRBD1 matches 7 bases. This CDR3 has 17 residues. V lost 1 base, J lost 3 bases, and 9 bases stayed unmatched. From germline, CDR1 is SEHNR and CDR2 FQNEAQ (reference sequence). The CDR3 nucleotides read TGTGCCAGCAGCTTAGATGGGCCAGGGGGTAACTACAATGAGCAGTTCTTC. This sequence encodes CASSLDGPGGNYNEQFF.

The chain couples TRBV25-1 to TRBJ1-2; the D is unclear. The CDR3 runs to 13 residues. Germline CDR1 reads MGHDK; CDR2 reads SYGVNS. V dropped 1 base and J dropped 7 bases, with 10 bases sitting between them. Here the CDR3 reads CASSESGNGGYTF. The CDR3 nucleotides are TGTGCCAGCAGTGAATCCGGGAACGGTGGCTACACCTTC.

V is TRBV30 and J is TRBJ2-7; TRBD1 matches at 7 bases. Germline V CDR1 and CDR2: GTSNPN, SVGIG (reference sequence). The CDR3 length is 15 residues. The V segment lost 1 base and the J segment 1 base; nucleotides outside the gene matches: 7. The DNA for the CDR3 is TGTGCCTGGAGTGGTGGGACAGCCGCTTCCTACGAGCAGTACTTC. This gives the protein CAWSGGTAASYEQYF.

The chain couples TRBV27 to TRBJ2-1, with 8 bases matching TRBD2. V lost 0 bases to trimming and J lost 0 bases; unmatched junction nucleotides: 4. CDR3 length equals 17 residues. CDR1 and CDR2 from the germline V gene are MNHEY and SMNVEV (reference sequence). As DNA, the CDR3 is TGTGCCAGCAGTTTATCAGGGACTAGGAGCTCCTACAATGAGCAGTTCTTC. Protein product: CASSLSGTRSSYNEQFF.

CDR3 sequence (DNA): TGTGCCAGCAGCGCAGAGGGTAGGGTGGCGTACAATGAGCAGTTCTTC. It specifies CASSAEGRVAYNEQFF. The chain links TRBV9 to TRBJ2-1; D may be TRBD2 (5 bases). CDR1 is SGDLS, CDR2 YYNGEE, per germline. CDR3 size: 16 residues. Trimming took off 3 bases at V and 4 bases at J, with 17 bases between the two ends.

The chain is built from TRBV4-1 and TRBJ1-2; 8 bases line up with TRBD1. The CDR3 is made up of 15 amino acids. Germline trimming cut 5 bases from V and 2 bases from J; bases unmatched to any gene: 7. CDR1 is MGHRA, CDR2 YSYEKL, per germline. The CDR3 bases are TGCGCCAGCAGCTCCCTCCGGGACAGGAACTATGGCTACACCTTC. This codes for CASSSLRDRNYGYTF.

The chain couples TRBV7-6 to TRBJ2-7, with D perhaps TRBD2 (6 bases). The V and J ends lost 5 bases and 8 bases respectively, with 16 bases between them. Germline assignment: CDR1 SGHVS and CDR2 FNYEAQ. The CDR3 consists of 13 residues. Here the CDR3 DNA reads TGTGCCAGCAGCCCGCGAGACGGGGGAAAGCAGTACTTC. This sequence encodes CASSPRDGGKQYF. Full variable domain (missing parts from reference TRBV7-6 and TRBJ2-7): GAGVSQSPRYKVTKRGQDVALRCDPISGHVSLYWYRQALGQGPEFLTYFNYEAQQDKSGLPNDRFSAERPEGSISTLTIQRTEQRDSAMYRCASSPRDGGKQYFGPGTRLTVT.

The V call is TRBV11-2, the J call TRBJ1-1, with D possibly matching TRBD1 (6 bases). Germline assignment: CDR1 SGHAT and CDR2 FQNNGV. Trimming cost V 1 base and J 6 bases, with 15 bases left between them. CDR3 size: 15 residues. The CDR3 sequence is CASSLGDRRGAEAFF. CDR3 coding DNA: TGTGCCAGCAGCTTAGGAGACAGGCGGGGGGCTGAAGCTTTCTTT.